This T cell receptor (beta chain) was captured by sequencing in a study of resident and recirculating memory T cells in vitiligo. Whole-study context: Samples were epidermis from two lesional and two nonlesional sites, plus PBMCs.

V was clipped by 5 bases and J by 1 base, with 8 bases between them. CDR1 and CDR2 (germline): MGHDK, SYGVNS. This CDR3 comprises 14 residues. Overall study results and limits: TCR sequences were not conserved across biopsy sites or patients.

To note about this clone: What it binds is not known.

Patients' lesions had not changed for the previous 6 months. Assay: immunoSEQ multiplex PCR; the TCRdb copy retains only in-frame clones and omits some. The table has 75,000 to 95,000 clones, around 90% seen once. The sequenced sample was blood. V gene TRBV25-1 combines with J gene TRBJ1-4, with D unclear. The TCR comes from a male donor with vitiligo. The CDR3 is CASSQRGTNEKLFF. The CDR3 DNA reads TGTGCCAGCAGTCAAAGAGGAACTAATGAAAAACTGTTTTTT. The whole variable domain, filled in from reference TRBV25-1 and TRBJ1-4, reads EADIYQTPRYLVIGTGKKITLECSQTMGHDKMYWYQQDPGMELHLIHYSYGVNSTEKGDLSSESTVSRIRTEHFPLTLESARPSHTSQYLCASSQRGTNEKLFFGSGTQLSVL.